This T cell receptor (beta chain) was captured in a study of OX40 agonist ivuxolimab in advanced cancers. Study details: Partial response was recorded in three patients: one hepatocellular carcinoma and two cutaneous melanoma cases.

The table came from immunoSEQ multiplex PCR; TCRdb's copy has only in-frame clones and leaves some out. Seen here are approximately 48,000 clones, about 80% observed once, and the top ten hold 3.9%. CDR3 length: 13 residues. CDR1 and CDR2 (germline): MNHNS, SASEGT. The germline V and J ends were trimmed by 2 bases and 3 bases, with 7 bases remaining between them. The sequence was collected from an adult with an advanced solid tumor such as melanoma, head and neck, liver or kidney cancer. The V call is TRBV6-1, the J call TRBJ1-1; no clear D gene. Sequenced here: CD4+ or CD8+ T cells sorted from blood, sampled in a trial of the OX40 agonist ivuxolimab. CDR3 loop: CASSEPLDTEAFF. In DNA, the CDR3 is TGTGCCAGCAGTGAACCGTTGGACACTGAAGCTTTCTTT.